The 26 T cell receptor beta chains in this list originate from one sample, sequenced in a study of brain T cells in children with intractable seizures. Clones were read by immunoSEQ multiplex PCR, and TCRdb kept only the in-frame ones, dropping some. The table includes fewer than 85,000 clones, just over 90% detected once. Sequences were derived from peripheral blood, sampled at surgery. The receptor set was obtained from a boy under three years old with tuberous sclerosis and intractable seizures.

The chain links TRBV21-1 to TRBJ2-7. TRBV21-1 is a known pseudogene. The CDR3 totals 14 residues. CDR3 nucleotides: TGTGCCAGCAGCAAAGCGGCTATATCCTACGAGCAGTACTTC. This codes for CASSKAAISYEQYF.

The V and J genes are TRBV12-5 and TRBJ2-3, with TRBD2 identical over 9 bases. CDR1 is LGHNT, CDR2 FRNRAP, per germline. V shed 2 bases, J shed 3 bases, and the junction held 6 bases outside the gene matches. There are 16 residues in the CDR3. CDR3 in amino acids: CASGLFVAGVTDTQYF. CDR3 DNA: TGTGCTAGTGGTTTGTTTGTAGCGGGAGTAACAGATACGCAGTATTTT.

This chain connects TRBV6-5 to TRBJ1-4; D is unclear. V lost 5 bases and J lost 10, with 14 bases in between. Germline assignment: CDR1 MNHEY and CDR2 SVGAGI. The length of the CDR3 is 13 residues. CDR3 residues: CASSPQAEGKLFF. The CDR3 bases are TGTGCCAGCAGTCCCCAGGCTGAGGGAAAACTGTTTTTT.

The chain carries TRBV24-1 and TRBJ2-1, with 9 bases fitting TRBD2. V dropped 3 bases and J dropped 4; count of bases not matched to a gene: 9. Germline V gene data show CDR1 as KGHDR and CDR2 as SFDVKD. The CDR3 covers 17 residues. The DNA for the CDR3 is TGTGCCACCAGTGATGCCAGCGGGGGGATGCTTTACAATGAGCAGTTCTTC. It is translated as CATSDASGGMLYNEQFF.

The chain uses TRBV19 and TRBJ2-2; weak D call: TRBD1 (6 bases). Looked up from germline, CDR1 is LNHDA and CDR2 is SQIVND (reference sequence). CDR3 length equals 14 residues. V gave up 1 base and J gave up 4 bases, with 7 bases separating them. CDR3 protein: CASSIGGLTGELFF. The CDR3 nucleotides are TGTGCCAGTAGTATAGGGGGGCTCACCGGGGAGCTGTTTTTT. Complete variable domain (other parts from reference TRBV19 and TRBJ2-2): DGGITQSPKYLFRKEGQNVTLSCEQNLNHDAMYWYRQDPGQGLRLIYYSQIVNDFQKGDIAEGYSVSREKKESFPLTVTSAQKNPTAFYLCASSIGGLTGELFFGEGSRLTVL.

This chain uses TRBV27 with TRBJ2-1; 13 positions match TRBD2. V was pared by 1 base and J by 7 bases, with 4 bases of the junction left unmatched. Germline V gene sequence: CDR1 MNHEY, CDR2 SMNVEV (reference sequence). The CDR3 has 16 residues. The CDR3 is CASSLYGLAGANEQFF. The CDR3 region has the DNA TGTGCCAGCAGTTTATATGGACTAGCGGGAGCAAATGAGCAGTTCTTC.

The chain uses TRBV3-1 (or the pseudogene TRBV3-2) and TRBJ2-5; D not resolved. The V end was cut by 1 base, the J end by 3 bases, with 15 bases between. The germline V gene has CDR1 LGHDT and CDR2 YNNKEL (reference sequence). The CDR3 length is 16 residues. The chain's CDR3 is CASSQGYGPGEETQYF. Written as DNA, the CDR3 is TGTGCCAGCAGCCAAGGATACGGTCCTGGGGAAGAGACCCAGTACTTC.

This clone occurred once. The chain links TRBV14 to TRBJ1-4; D unresolved. V lost 0 bases, J lost 10 bases, and 18 bases lay in between. Germline lookup yields CDR1 SGHDN and CDR2 FVKESK. This CDR3 has 16 residues. The CDR3 protein is CASSQDTPDPAGKLFF. CDR3 coding DNA: TGTGCCAGCAGCCAAGATACCCCAGACCCCGCGGGAAAACTGTTTTTT.

The rearrangement joins TRBV18 to TRBJ1-2, with TRBD1 identical over 10 bases. Germline V gene lookup returns CDR1 KGHSH and CDR2 LQKENI. This CDR3 spans 14 amino acids. With 1 base clipped from V and 6 bases from J, the junction kept 2 bases outside the gene matches. CDR3 in DNA: TGTGCCAGCTCACCACAGGACAGGGGGAATGGCTACACCTTC. This gives the protein CASSPQDRGNGYTF.

This sequence joins TRBV18 and TRBJ1-4; 8 positions match TRBD1. The CDR3 is made up of 15 amino acids. The junction had 5 bases not matched to a gene; V was cut back by 3 bases and J by 5 bases. Germline values: CDR1 KGHSH, CDR2 LQKENI. CDR3 sequence reads: CASSPNRGENEKLFF. As DNA, the CDR3 is TGTGCCAGCTCACCTAACAGGGGGGAAAATGAAAAACTGTTTTTT.

The rearrangement uses TRBV28 and TRBJ1-5, with 7 positions matching TRBD1. Germline V gene lookup returns CDR1 MDHEN and CDR2 SYDVKM. J gave up 7 bases and V 3 bases, and 9 bases lay outside the gene matches. The CDR3 is 15 amino acids. As DNA, the CDR3 is TGTGCCAGCAGTTTGCCTGGACAGGCTCCCCAGCCCCAGCATTTT. It is translated as CASSLPGQAPQPQHF.

This chain connects TRBV5-1 to TRBJ1-1, with 7 bases identical to TRBD1. Losses at the gene ends were 5 bases for V and 6 bases for J; bases not matched to a gene: 10. Germline values: CDR1 SGHRS, CDR2 YFSETQ. CDR3 length: 14 residues. The CDR3 region is CASRGPTGEAEAFF. For the CDR3, the DNA is TGCGCCAGCAGGGGACCCACAGGGGAGGCTGAAGCTTTCTTT.

V and J are TRBV2 and TRBJ1-2; 7 nucleotides line up with TRBD1. The germline CDR1 and CDR2 sequences are SNHLY and FYNNEI. The CDR3 contains 11 residues. With V trimmed by 9 bases and J by 3 bases, 1 base remained unmatched. The CDR3 region is CARTGDYGYTF. Written as DNA, the CDR3 is TGTGCCAGAACAGGGGACTATGGCTACACCTTC. Full variable domain (remainder filled in from reference TRBV2 and TRBJ1-2): EPEVTQTPSHQVTQMGQEVILRCVPISNHLYFYWYRQILGQKVEFLVSFYNNEISEKSEIFDDQFSVERPDGSNFTLKIRSTKLEDSAMYFCARTGDYGYTFGSGTRLTVV.

CDR3 bases: TGTGCCAGCACCGCCTCGGGACAGGGAAGGAGAGAGACCCAGTACTTC. Amino acid sequence: CASTASGQGRRETQYF. V and J are TRBV9 and TRBJ2-5; 9 nucleotides align to TRBD1. The CDR3 contains 16 residues. V was clipped by 6 bases and J by 4 bases; unmatched bases: 13. Germline V gene sequence: CDR1 SGDLS, CDR2 YYNGEE.

The sample holds one count of this clone. The rearrangement uses TRBV29-1 and TRBJ2-3; no reliable D call. This CDR3 has 12 residues. Trimming pared 4 bases from V and 3 bases from J, leaving 8 bases between. Germline assignment: CDR1 SQVTM and CDR2 ANQGSEA. The CDR3 loop is CSVGPGTDTQYF. The DNA of the CDR3 is TGCAGCGTTGGGCCCGGGACAGATACGCAGTATTTT.

This sequence joins TRBV18 and TRBJ1-2, with a possible D match to TRBD1 (6 bases). Germline CDR1 KGHSH, CDR2 LQKENI. The CDR3 extends over 15 amino acids. V shed 0 bases and J shed 1 base, with 9 bases lying between them. The CDR3 loop is CASSPPDSRNYGYTF. Here the CDR3 DNA reads TGTGCCAGCTCACCACCGGACAGCCGTAACTATGGCTACACCTTC.

The V call is TRBV7-2, the J call TRBJ2-7; D remains ambiguous. The CDR3 has 11 residues. V was shortened by 5 bases and J by 0 bases, with 2 bases between the two germline ends. From germline, CDR1 is SGHTA and CDR2 FQGNSA. CDR3 sequence reads: CASSDSYEQYF. The CDR3 DNA reads TGTGCCAGCAGCGACTCCTACGAGCAGTACTTC.

The chain recombines TRBV5-1 with TRBJ2-1; 11 bases line up with TRBD2. Germline trimming cut 1 base from V and 6 bases from J; bases unmatched to any gene: 0. This CDR3 contains 14 residues. CDR1 and CDR2 from the germline V gene are SGHRS and YFSETQ. Here the CDR3 reads CASSLTSGSNEQFF. CDR3 DNA: TGCGCCAGCAGCTTGACTAGCGGGAGCAATGAGCAGTTCTTC.

This chain uses TRBV24-1 with TRBJ2-3; the D is unclear. The CDR3 has 13 residues. Germline CDR1 and CDR2: KGHDR and SFDVKD. V was clipped by 7 bases and J by 3 bases, with 10 bases between them. CDR3 loop: CATSRLGTDTQYF. As DNA, the CDR3 is TGTGCCACCAGCCGATTGGGGACAGATACGCAGTATTTT.

V is TRBV27 and J is TRBJ1-5; possibly TRBD1 for D (6 bases). Deletions cut 6 bases from V and 6 bases from J, with 12 bases between. CDR1 and CDR2 (germline): MNHEY, SMNVEV (reference sequence). This CDR3 spans 13 amino acids. The CDR3, as DNA: TGTGCCAGCAGACAGGGTTCCGGTCAGCCCCAGCATTTT. Protein sequence: CASRQGSGQPQHF.

This clone appeared a single time. V and J are TRBV6-5 and TRBJ2-7, with 7 nucleotides matching TRBD1. The CDR3 has 14 amino acids. With 7 bases clipped from V and 1 base from J, the junction kept 7 bases outside the gene matches. Germline V gene sequence: CDR1 MNHEY, CDR2 SVGAGI. DNA for the CDR3: TGTGCCAGCATGGGACAGAAAAATTCCTACGAGCAGTACTTC. Encoded protein: CASMGQKNSYEQYF.

The V call is TRBV5-1, the J call TRBJ1-1; D not resolved. Germline values: CDR1 SGHRS, CDR2 YFSETQ. The CDR3 sequence is 13 residues long. The germline V and J ends were trimmed by 0 bases and 1 base, with 4 bases remaining between them. In DNA, the CDR3 is TGCGCCAGCAGCTTGGCAGCGAACACTGAAGCTTTCTTT. Translation gives CASSLAANTEAFF.

Written as DNA, the CDR3 is TGTGCCAGTAGAGCATTCGCATTTAGCAATCAGCCCCAGCATTTT. Its translation: CASRAFAFSNQPQHF. The chain joins TRBV19 to TRBJ1-5; D gene uncertain. The length of the CDR3 is 15 residues. With 6 bases removed from V and 0 bases from J, the gap between germline ends came to 12 bases. CDR1 is LNHDA, CDR2 SQIVND, per germline (reference sequence).

A note on this clone: Germline is not matched at one junction end, which may reflect a read error. This chain links TRBV7-7 with TRBJ2-5; D is possibly TRBD2 (6 bases). The germline CDR1 and CDR2 sequences are SSHAT and FNYEAQ (reference sequence). The CDR3 is 14 residues long. The CDR3 DNA reads as TGTGCTAGCAGCTCCTCGGGGGTCCAAGAGACCCAGTACTTC. This sequence encodes CASSSSGVQETQYF.

This clone was observed a single time. V and J are TRBV3-1 (or the pseudogene TRBV3-2) and TRBJ2-6; 9 bases are shared with TRBD1. From germline, CDR1 is LGHDT and CDR2 YNNKEL (reference sequence). V lost 4 bases to trimming and J lost 0 bases; unmatched junction nucleotides: 7. The CDR3 spans 18 residues. CDR3 DNA: TGTGCCAGCAGCCGCCGACAGGGGGTAAACTCTGGGGCCAACGTCCTGACTTTC. Translating gives CASSRRQGVNSGANVLTF.

The chain links TRBV19 to TRBJ1-5; D gene ambiguous. CDR1 is LNHDA, CDR2 SQIVND, per germline (reference sequence). V shed 5 bases and J shed 2 bases, with 13 bases lying between them. There are 15 residues in the CDR3. The CDR3 spells CASSLDGGRNQPQHF. The CDR3, as DNA: TGTGCCAGTAGTCTCGACGGAGGGCGCAATCAGCCCCAGCATTTT.